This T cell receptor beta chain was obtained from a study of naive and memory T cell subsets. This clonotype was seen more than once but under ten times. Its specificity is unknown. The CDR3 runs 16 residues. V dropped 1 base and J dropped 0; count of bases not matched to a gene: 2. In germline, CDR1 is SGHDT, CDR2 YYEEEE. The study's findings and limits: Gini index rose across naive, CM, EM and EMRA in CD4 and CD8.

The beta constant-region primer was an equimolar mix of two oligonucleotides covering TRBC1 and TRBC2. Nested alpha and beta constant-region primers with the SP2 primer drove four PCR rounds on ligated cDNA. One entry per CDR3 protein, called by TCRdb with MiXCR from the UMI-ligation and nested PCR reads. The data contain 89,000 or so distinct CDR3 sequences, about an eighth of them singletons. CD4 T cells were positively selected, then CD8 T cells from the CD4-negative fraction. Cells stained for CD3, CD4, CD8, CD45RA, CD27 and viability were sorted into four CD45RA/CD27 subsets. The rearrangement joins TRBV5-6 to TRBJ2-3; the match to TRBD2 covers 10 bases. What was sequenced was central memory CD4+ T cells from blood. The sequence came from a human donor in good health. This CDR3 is CASSLKTSGSTDTQYF. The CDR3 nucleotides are TGTGCCAGCAGCTTGAAGACTAGCGGGAGCACAGATACGCAGTATTTT.